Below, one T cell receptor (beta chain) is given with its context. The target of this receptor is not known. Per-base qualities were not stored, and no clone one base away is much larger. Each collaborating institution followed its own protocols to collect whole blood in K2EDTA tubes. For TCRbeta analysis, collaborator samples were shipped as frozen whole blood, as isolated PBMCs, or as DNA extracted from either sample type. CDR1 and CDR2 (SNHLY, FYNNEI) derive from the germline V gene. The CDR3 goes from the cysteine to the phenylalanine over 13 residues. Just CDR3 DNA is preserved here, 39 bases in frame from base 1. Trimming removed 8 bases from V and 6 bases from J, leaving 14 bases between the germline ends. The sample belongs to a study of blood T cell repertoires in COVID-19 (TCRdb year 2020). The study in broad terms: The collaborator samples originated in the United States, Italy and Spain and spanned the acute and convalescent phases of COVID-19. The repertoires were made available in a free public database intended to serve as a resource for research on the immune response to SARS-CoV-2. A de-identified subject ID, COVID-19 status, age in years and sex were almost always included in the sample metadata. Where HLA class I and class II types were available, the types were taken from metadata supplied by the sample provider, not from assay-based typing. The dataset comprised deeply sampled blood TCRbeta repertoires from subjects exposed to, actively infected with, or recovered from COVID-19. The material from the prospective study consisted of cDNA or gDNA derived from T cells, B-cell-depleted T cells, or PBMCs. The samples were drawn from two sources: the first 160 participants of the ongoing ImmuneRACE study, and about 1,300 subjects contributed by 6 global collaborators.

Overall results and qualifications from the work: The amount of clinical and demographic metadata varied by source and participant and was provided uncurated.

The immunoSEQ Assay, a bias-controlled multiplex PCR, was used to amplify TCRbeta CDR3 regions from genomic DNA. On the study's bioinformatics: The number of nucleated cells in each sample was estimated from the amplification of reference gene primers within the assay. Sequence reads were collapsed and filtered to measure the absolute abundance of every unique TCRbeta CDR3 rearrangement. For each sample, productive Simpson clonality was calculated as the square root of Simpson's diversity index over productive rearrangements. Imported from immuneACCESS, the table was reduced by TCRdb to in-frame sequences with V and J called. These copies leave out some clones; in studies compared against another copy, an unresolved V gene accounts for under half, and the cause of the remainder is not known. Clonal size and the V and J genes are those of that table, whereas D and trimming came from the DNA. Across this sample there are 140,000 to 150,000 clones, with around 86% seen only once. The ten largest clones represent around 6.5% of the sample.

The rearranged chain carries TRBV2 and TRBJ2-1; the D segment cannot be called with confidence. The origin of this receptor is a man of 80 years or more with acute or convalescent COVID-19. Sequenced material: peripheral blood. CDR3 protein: CASAPPTRNEQFF. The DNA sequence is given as TGTGCCAGCGCCCCACCGACTCGCAATGAGCAGTTCTTC.